This TCR beta chain was captured in a study of T cell repertoires in cytomegalovirus infection. Study-wide background: Recently identified HLA-C-restricted CMV epitopes were among the peptides used. The public TCR beta signatures pointed to both CMV infection and matching HLA type. Study-level findings and limits: Dominating the ex vivo response were TCR beta clonotypes that were CMV-specific and HLA-C-restricted.

Concerning this clonotype: Antigen specificity is unknown.

The V gene end was trimmed by 6 bases and the J gene end by 3 bases; junction bases not matched to a gene: 4. The length of the CDR3 is 15 residues. One entry per CDR3 protein, called by TCRdb with MiXCR from the reads. This table has 900,000 to 950,000 distinct CDR3 sequences, 30% to 40% appearing once. This sequence originates from a human donor in good health (CMV status not recorded). Some clones in this sample may be carry-over from other donors' samples. This material consisted of cultured CD8+ T cells from PBMCs, taken from culture after CMV antigen stimulation. J is TRBJ2-6 and V is TRBV12-3 or TRBV12-4, with 8 bases fitting TRBD1. DNA for the CDR3: TGTGCCAGCAGAGAGACAGGGGTTGGGGCCAACGTCCTGACTTTC. It specifies CASRETGVGANVLTF.